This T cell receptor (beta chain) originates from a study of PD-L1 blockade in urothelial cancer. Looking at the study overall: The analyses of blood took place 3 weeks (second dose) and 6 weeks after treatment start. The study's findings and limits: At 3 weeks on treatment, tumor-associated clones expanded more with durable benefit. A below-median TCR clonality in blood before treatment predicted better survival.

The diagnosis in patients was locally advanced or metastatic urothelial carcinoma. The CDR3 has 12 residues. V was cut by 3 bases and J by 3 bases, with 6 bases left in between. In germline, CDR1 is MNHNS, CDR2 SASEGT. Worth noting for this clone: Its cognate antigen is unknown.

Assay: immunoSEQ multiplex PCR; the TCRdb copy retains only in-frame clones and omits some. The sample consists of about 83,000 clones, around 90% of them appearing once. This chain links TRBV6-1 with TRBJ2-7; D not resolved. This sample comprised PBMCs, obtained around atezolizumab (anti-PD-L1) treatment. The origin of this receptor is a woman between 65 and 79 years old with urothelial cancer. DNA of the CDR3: TGTGCCAGCAGTGATCAGGTCTACGAGCAGTACTTC. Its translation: CASSDQVYEQYF.